The 25 T cell receptor beta chains given below trace back to one sample, sequenced in a study of metastatic and nonmetastatic thyroid tumors. Patients were all untreated before their thyroid surgery. TCRdb re-analyzed the PCR reads through MiXCR. The repertoire holds over 65,000 clones, with 9.5% to 15% as singletons. The sample consisted of tumor tissue. The receptors stem from a female donor with papillary thyroid cancer or a benign thyroid nodule (not recorded which). Some clones in this sample may be carry-over from other donors' samples.

There are many counts of this clone. CDR3 protein: CASSYRTGGADGYTF. CDR3 sequence (DNA): TGTGCCAGCAGTTACCGGACAGGGGGCGCTGATGGCTACACCTTC. The rearrangement joins TRBV6-5 to TRBJ1-2, with 11 bases fitting TRBD1. The V gene's germline CDR1 is MNHEY and CDR2 SVGAGI. This CDR3 has 15 residues. J lost 6 bases, V lost 2 bases, and 5 bases had no gene match.

The chain has TRBV27 and TRBJ2-7; TRBD1 might be the D (5 bases). CDR1 and CDR2 (germline): MNHEY, SMNVEV (reference sequence). This CDR3 spans 14 amino acids. Trimming pared 6 bases from V and 3 bases from J, leaving 15 bases between. The CDR3 loop reads CASSPWTYYYEQYF. CDR3 sequence (DNA): TGTGCCAGCAGCCCTTGGACATATTACTACGAGCAGTACTTC.

This clone was counted many times. The identical CDR3 is also encoded by other nucleotide sequences in the sample. The chain links TRBV6-1 to TRBJ1-2; 8 nucleotides align to TRBD1. This CDR3 is 14 amino acids long. CDR1 and CDR2 (germline): MNHNS, SASEGT. Losses at the gene ends were 6 bases for V and 6 bases for J; bases not matched to a gene: 9. This chain's CDR3 is CASRAGGLADGYTF. Written as DNA, the CDR3 is TGTGCCAGCAGGGCAGGGGGCCTCGCTGATGGCTACACCTTC.

As concerns this clone: A clone one base away is much larger, so this may be a read error. Other DNA variants within this sample encode the same CDR3. V gene TRBV18 combines with J gene TRBJ1-1; 8 bases line up with TRBD1. The CDR3 is 14 residues long. Trimming removed 6 bases from V and 2 bases from J; junction bases left unmatched: 5. Germline V lookup: CDR1 KGHSH, CDR2 LQKENI. Here the CDR3 DNA reads TGTGCCAGCTCGTTGGACAGGGTTAACACTGAAGCTTTCTTT. Translated: CASSLDRVNTEAFF.

This clone occurred many times. This chain joins TRBV24-1 and TRBJ2-5; 7 bases are a match to TRBD1. V was clipped by 4 bases and J by 4 bases; unmatched bases: 14. Germline CDR1 KGHDR, CDR2 SFDVKD. The CDR3 has 17 residues. The CDR3 DNA sequence: TGTGCCACCAGTGACTCCCCCTTGACAGGGACACCAGAGACCCAGTACTTC. It translates to CATSDSPLTGTPETQYF.

This clone has a count of ten or more. The chain uses TRBV7-6 and TRBJ2-7; the match to TRBD1 covers 9 bases. J gave up 3 bases and V 5 bases, and 11 bases lay outside the gene matches. CDR3 length: 16 residues. Germline V gives CDR1 SGHVS, CDR2 FNYEAQ. CDR3 nucleotides: TGTGCCAGCAGCCCCGGGACAGGGTGGCTTAACTACGAGCAGTACTTC. Encoded protein: CASSPGTGWLNYEQYF.

The table lists this clone with many counts. The gene calls are TRBV5-1 and TRBJ1-1, with D hard to call. There are 14 residues in the CDR3. V was cut by 1 base and J by 0 bases, with 7 bases left in between. The germline CDR1 and CDR2 sequences are SGHRS and YFSETQ. The chain's CDR3 is CASSLMGLNTEAFF. The CDR3 DNA reads as TGCGCCAGCAGCTTGATGGGGTTGAACACTGAAGCTTTCTTT. The full variable domain, in which reference TRBV5-1 and TRBJ1-1 provide the parts outside the CDR3, is KAGVTQTPRYLIKTRGQQVTLSCSPISGHRSVSWYQQTPGQGLQFLFEYFSETQRNKGNFPGRFSGRQFSNSRSEMNVSTLELGDSALYLCASSLMGLNTEAFFGQGTRLTVV.

This clone was seen ten or more times. The rearrangement links TRBV6-2 or TRBV6-3 to TRBJ2-1, with TRBD2 identical over 13 bases. V was clipped by 7 bases and J by 10 bases; unmatched bases: 7. CDR1 MNHEY and CDR2 SVGEGT come from the germline V gene. There are 14 residues in the CDR3. The CDR3 coding sequence is TGTGCCAGCAACGGACTAGCGGGAGCAGGGGAGCAGTTCTTC. Protein: CASNGLAGAGEQFF.

This clone occurred many times. The chain links TRBV28 to TRBJ2-7; TRBD1 matches at 9 bases. The V gene end was trimmed by 10 bases and the J gene end by 5 bases; junction bases not matched to a gene: 6. Germline V gene lookup returns CDR1 MDHEN and CDR2 SYDVKM. The CDR3 extends over 12 amino acids. CDR3 residues: CATYRGLNEQYF. The CDR3 DNA is TGTGCCACTTACAGGGGGCTGAACGAGCAGTACTTC.

This clone has ten or more counts. CDR3 sequence (DNA): TGTGCCAGTAGCCCCGTCGGTGGGGGGTTGAGTGAAAAACTGTTTTTT. Translating it yields CASSPVGGGLSEKLFF. The chain carries TRBV19 and TRBJ1-4; weak D call: TRBD1 (5 bases). This CDR3 comprises 16 residues. CDR1 is LNHDA and CDR2 is SQIVND in the germline V gene (reference sequence). Between the trimmed V and J ends, which lost 6 bases and 7 bases, there was a span of 21 bases.

This clone came up many times. This chain joins TRBV6-1 and TRBJ1-5, with a tentative D call TRBD1 (5 bases). Trimming left V 0 bases short and J 11 bases short, with 8 bases between. The CDR3 has 12 amino acids. Germline V gene data show CDR1 as MNHNS and CDR2 as SASEGT. The CDR3 coding sequence is TGTGCCAGCAGTGAAGCTCGCAGGGCCCAGCATTTT. Its protein product is CASSEARRAQHF.

This clone was seen at least ten times. The V gene is TRBV29-1, the J gene TRBJ2-7; the D gene is possibly TRBD1 (6 bases). CDR3 length equals 13 residues. Per the germline V gene, CDR1 is SQVTM and CDR2 is ANQGSEA. V gave up 0 bases and J gave up 6 bases, with 12 bases separating them. CDR3: CSVEEAGEAEQYF. DNA of the CDR3: TGCAGCGTTGAAGAAGCAGGGGAAGCCGAGCAGTACTTC.

In its sample, this clone was seen many times. As DNA, the CDR3 is TGTGCCAGCAGTTCGCTCCGGGACAGGGGCTTAGGAACTGAAGCTTTCTTT. This codes for CASSSLRDRGLGTEAFF. This chain uses TRBV27 with TRBJ1-1, with TRBD1 matching 10 bases. The CDR3 length is 17 residues. V shed 4 bases and J 5 bases; nucleotides not matched to a gene: 13. Germline V gene lookup returns CDR1 MNHEY and CDR2 SMNVEV (reference sequence).

The sample holds many counts of this clone. The V and J genes are TRBV4-1 and TRBJ2-1, with 14 positions matching TRBD2. Germline assignment: CDR1 MGHRA and CDR2 YSYEKL. V lost 0 bases, J lost 12 bases, and 7 bases stayed unmatched. This CDR3 spans 16 amino acids. CDR3 sequence (DNA): TGCGCCAGCAGCCAAGAACCGGGACTAGCGGGAGAGGTGCAGTTCTTC. Translated: CASSQEPGLAGEVQFF.

This clone has more than one count but fewer than ten. V is TRBV6-1 and J is TRBJ2-7; 7 nucleotides match TRBD1. Germline V gene data show CDR1 as MNHNS and CDR2 as SASEGT. The V gene end was trimmed by 7 bases and the J gene end by 7 bases; junction bases not matched to a gene: 16. This CDR3 has 15 amino acids. DNA of the CDR3: TGTGCCAGCATTTCCGGACAGGCCTATACCCTAGAGCAGTACTTC. Its translation: CASISGQAYTLEQYF.

The chain uses TRBV11-2 and TRBJ2-7; 9 bases align to TRBD2. The CDR3 is 16 residues long. The ends lost 5 bases at V and 2 bases at J; junction bases unmatched: 10. Germline-derived CDR1 and CDR2 are SGHAT and FQNNGV. The DNA of the CDR3 is TGTGCCAGCAGCACCAGCTCGGCTAGCGGGACCTACGAGCAGTACTTC. This sequence encodes CASSTSSASGTYEQYF.

The table lists this clone with a few counts. A much larger clone lies a single base off, so this may be a read error. This CDR3 is CASSDTRTRYTF. The CDR3 nucleotides read TGTGCCAGCAGTGACACACGGACACGCTACACCTTC. V and J are TRBV6-1 and TRBJ1-2; a weak D match, TRBD1 (5 bases). CDR3 length: 12 amino acids. Germline lookup yields CDR1 MNHNS and CDR2 SASEGT. The ends were cut back, 3 bases at V and 9 bases at J, with 11 bases in the middle.

This chain links TRBV27 with TRBJ1-1; D possibly corresponds to TRBD1 (6 bases). The CDR3 contains 14 residues. V dropped 8 bases and J dropped 0 bases, with 13 bases sitting between them. Germline loops: CDR1 MNHEY, CDR2 SMNVEV (reference sequence). The DNA for the CDR3 is TGTGCCAGCCAAGGGGGGGGCGTGAACACTGAAGCTTTCTTT. It yields the protein CASQGGGVNTEAFF.

This clone was seen a few times. Compared with germline, one end of the junction differs, possibly owing to a read error. The CDR3 loop reads CAGSLGLATGELFF. CDR3 DNA: TGCGCCGGCAGCTTAGGACTCGCCACCGGGGAGCTGTTTTTT. This sequence joins TRBV5-1 and TRBJ2-2; D might be TRBD2 (5 bases). The CDR3 extends over 14 amino acids. The germline gives CDR1 SGHRS, CDR2 YFSETQ.

At least ten counts were recorded for this clone. The CDR3 is CASSFSSGWTSGYGEQYF. The CDR3 DNA reads TGTGCCAGCAGCTTCTCGTCGGGCTGGACTAGCGGGTATGGGGAGCAGTACTTC. The chain has TRBV7-8 and TRBJ2-7, with TRBD2 matching 11 bases. The CDR3 is made up of 18 amino acids. Trimming at V came to 3 bases and at J to 7 bases, leaving 17 bases not matched to a gene. Germline V gene lookup returns CDR1 SGHVS and CDR2 FQNEAQ. The full variable domain, completed using reference TRBV7-8 and TRBJ2-7, is GAGVSQSPRYKVAKRGQDVALRCDPISGHVSLFWYQQALGQGPEFLTYFQNEAQLDKSGLPSDRFFAERPEGSVSTLKIQRTQQEDSAVYLCASSFSSGWTSGYGEQYFGPGTRLTVT.

This clone was picked up one time. Germline and junction disagree at one end, which may indicate a read error. This chain joins TRBV20-1 and TRBJ2-2, with 15 bases identical to TRBD2. This CDR3 comprises 18 residues. Germline V gene lookup returns CDR1 DFQATT and CDR2 SNEGSKA (reference sequence). In nucleotides, the CDR3 is TGCAGTGCTAGATCGGCAGGGCCGGGACTAGCGGGAGGAGGGGAGCCGCTTTTT. Translation: CSARSAGPGLAGGGEPLF.

CDR3 nucleotides: TGTGCCAGCATCAATTGTAGTGGCCGACTTGACGAGCAGTACTTC. This gives the protein CASINCSGRLDEQYF. The V call is TRBV7-8, the J call TRBJ2-7, with no clear D. Per germline, CDR1 SGHVS and CDR2 FQNEAQ. Trimming shortened V by 7 bases and J by 5 bases, and 21 bases separated the two germline ends. This CDR3 contains 15 residues.

This clone has at least ten counts. This sample also contains other DNA sequences that code for the same CDR3. This chain connects TRBV15 to TRBJ1-5; D unresolved. V was trimmed by 1 base and J by 2 bases, leaving 15 bases between them. CDR1 and CDR2 (germline): LNHNV, YYDKDF (reference sequence). CDR3 length: 17 amino acids. The CDR3 region has the DNA TGTGCCACCAGCAGAGGTCGTCGGGGAGTCGGCAATCAGCCCCAGCATTTT. As protein: CATSRGRRGVGNQPQHF. The entire variable domain, with the rest obtained from reference TRBV15 and TRBJ1-5, is as follows: DAMVIQNPRYQVTQFGKPVTLSCSQTLNHNVMYWYQQKSSQAPKLLFHYYDKDFNNEADTPDNFQSRRPNTSFCFLDIRSPGLGDTAMYLCATSRGRRGVGNQPQHFGDGTRLSIL.

This clone has a count of ten or more. V usage is TRBV7-9 and J usage is TRBJ1-1, with D possibly matching TRBD1 (6 bases). This CDR3 region has 12 residues. V was trimmed by 8 bases and J by 7 bases, leaving 14 bases between them. Germline CDR1 reads SEHNR; CDR2 reads FQNEAQ (reference sequence). CDR3 sequence (DNA): TGTGCCAGCCTGGACAGCCCCCTTGAAGCTTTCTTT. Its translation: CASLDSPLEAFF.

V gene TRBV5-1 combines with J gene TRBJ2-1; D is possibly TRBD1 or TRBD2 (5 bases each). CDR3 length: 18 amino acids. V was shortened by 2 bases and J by 9 bases, with 27 bases between the two germline ends. Germline V gene sequence: CDR1 SGHRS, CDR2 YFSETQ. CDR3 in amino acids: CASSLAGRPLSGSGEQFF. The CDR3 bases are TGCGCCAGCAGCTTAGCAGGGAGACCACTATCGGGAAGCGGTGAGCAGTTCTTC.